Below, 5 T cell receptor beta chains from the same sample are listed, as sequenced in a study of T cells in localized non-small cell lung cancer. Clones were read by immunoSEQ multiplex PCR, and TCRdb kept only the in-frame ones, dropping some. The sample consists of roughly 39,000 clones, 79% of them appearing once. This sample comprised PBMCs, obtained before any cancer treatment. Every receptor here comes from a woman between 35 and 70 years old with stage II squamous cell lung carcinoma.

The rearrangement joins TRBV19 to TRBJ1-5, with D uncertain. Germline V gene lookup returns CDR1 LNHDA and CDR2 SQIVND (reference sequence). This CDR3 has 14 amino acids. Trimming pared 3 bases from V and 5 bases from J, leaving 11 bases between. CDR3: CASSMRRRDQPQHF. In DNA form, the CDR3 reads TGTGCCAGTAGTATGAGACGGAGAGATCAGCCCCAGCATTTT.

The J gene is TRBJ2-2, the V gene TRBV20-1; no definite D call. The CDR3 consists of 11 residues. Trimming shortened V by 3 bases and J by 7 bases, and 6 bases separated the two germline ends. Germline CDR1 DFQATT, CDR2 SNEGSKA (reference sequence). The CDR3 loop is CSASFLGELFF. The CDR3 DNA reads as TGCAGTGCTAGCTTTCTCGGGGAGCTGTTTTTT.

The chain uses TRBV27 and TRBJ1-1; TRBD1 matches 11 bases. Per germline, CDR1 MNHEY and CDR2 SMNVEV (reference sequence). The junction had 6 bases not matched to a gene; V was cut back by 4 bases and J by 5 bases. The CDR3 spans 15 residues. The CDR3 sequence: CASSYYGQGATEAFF. CDR3 sequence (DNA): TGTGCCAGCAGTTACTACGGACAGGGGGCAACTGAAGCTTTCTTT.

The chain has TRBV5-4 and TRBJ2-3; 7 bases agree with TRBD2. V was clipped by 2 bases and J by 4 bases; unmatched bases: 7. The length of the CDR3 is 15 residues. Germline V gives CDR1 SGHNT, CDR2 YYREEE (reference sequence). The CDR3 coding sequence is TGTGCCAGCAGCTTCAGCGGGGTGGGGGCAGATACGCAGTATTTT. Translated, it gives CASSFSGVGADTQYF.

This clone was seen only once. The chain combines TRBV2 with TRBJ2-7, with D possibly matching TRBD1 (6 bases). The CDR3 totals 14 residues. The germline V and J ends were trimmed by 8 bases and 1 base, with 15 bases remaining between them. Germline CDR1 and CDR2: SNHLY and FYNNEI. The CDR3 spells CASLKDSISYEQYF. CDR3 sequence (DNA): TGTGCCAGCCTTAAGGACAGCATTTCCTACGAGCAGTACTTC.